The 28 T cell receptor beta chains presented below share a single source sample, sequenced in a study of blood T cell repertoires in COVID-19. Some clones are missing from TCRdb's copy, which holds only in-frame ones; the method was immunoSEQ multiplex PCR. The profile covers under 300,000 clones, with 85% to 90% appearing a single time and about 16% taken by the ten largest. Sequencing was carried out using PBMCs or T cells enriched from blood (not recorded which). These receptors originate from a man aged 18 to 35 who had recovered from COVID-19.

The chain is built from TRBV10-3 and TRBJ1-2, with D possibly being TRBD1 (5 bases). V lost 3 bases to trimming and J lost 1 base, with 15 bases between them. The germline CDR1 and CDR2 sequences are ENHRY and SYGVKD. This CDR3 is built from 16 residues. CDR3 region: CAISEPGGAGNYGYTF. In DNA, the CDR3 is TGTGCCATCAGTGAACCGGGAGGGGCGGGTAACTATGGCTACACCTTC.

This chain's CDR3 is CASNAGAGYEQYF. The CDR3 DNA follows: TGTGCCAGCAATGCTGGGGCAGGCTACGAGCAGTACTTC. The V call is TRBV6-5, the J call TRBJ2-7, with D perhaps TRBD1 (5 bases). Germline V CDR1 and CDR2: MNHEY, SVGAGI. V gave up 7 bases and J gave up 3 bases, with 13 bases separating them. CDR3 length: 13 amino acids.

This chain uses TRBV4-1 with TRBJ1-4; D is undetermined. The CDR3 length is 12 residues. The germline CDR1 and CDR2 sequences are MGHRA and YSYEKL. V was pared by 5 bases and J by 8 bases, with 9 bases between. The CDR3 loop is CASSDRGEKLFF. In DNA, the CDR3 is TGCGCCAGCAGCGATCGGGGAGAAAAACTGTTTTTT.

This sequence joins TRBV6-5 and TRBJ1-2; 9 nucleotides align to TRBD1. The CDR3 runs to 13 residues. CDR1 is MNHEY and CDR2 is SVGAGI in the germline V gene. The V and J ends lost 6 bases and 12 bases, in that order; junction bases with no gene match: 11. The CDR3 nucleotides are TGTGCCAGCAGACAATACAGGGGGCGGAGGAACACCTTC. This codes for CASRQYRGRRNTF.

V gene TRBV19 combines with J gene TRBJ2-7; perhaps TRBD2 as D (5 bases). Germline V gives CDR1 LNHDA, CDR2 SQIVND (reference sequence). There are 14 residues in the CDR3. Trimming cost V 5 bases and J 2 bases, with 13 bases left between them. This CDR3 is CASSPSGITYEQYF. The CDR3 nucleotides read TGTGCCAGTAGTCCTTCGGGGATCACCTACGAGCAGTACTTC.

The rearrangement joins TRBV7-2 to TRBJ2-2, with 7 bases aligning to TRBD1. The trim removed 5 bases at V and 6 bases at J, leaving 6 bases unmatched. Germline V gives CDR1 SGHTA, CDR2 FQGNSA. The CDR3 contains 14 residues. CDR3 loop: CASSKDREPGELFF. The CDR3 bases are TGTGCCAGCAGCAAAGACAGGGAACCCGGGGAGCTGTTTTTT. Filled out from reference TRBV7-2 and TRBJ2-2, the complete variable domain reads GAGVSQSPSNKVTEKGKDVELRCDPISGHTALYWYRQSLGQGLEFLIYFQGNSAPDKSGLPSDRFSAERTGGSVSTLTIQRTQQEDSAVYLCASSKDREPGELFFGEGSRLTVL.

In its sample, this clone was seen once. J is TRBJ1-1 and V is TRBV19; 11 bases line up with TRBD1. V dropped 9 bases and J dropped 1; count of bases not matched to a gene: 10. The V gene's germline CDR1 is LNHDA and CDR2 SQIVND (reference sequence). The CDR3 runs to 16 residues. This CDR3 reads CARLGQGADTNTEAFF. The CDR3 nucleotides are TGTGCCAGACTTGGACAGGGGGCTGATACGAACACTGAAGCTTTCTTT.

DNA of the CDR3: TGCGCCAGCTTTAGCGGGGGCACCTCGAACAATGAGCAGTTCTTC. Protein: CASFSGGTSNNEQFF. The rearrangement joins TRBV5-1 to TRBJ2-1; TRBD2 agrees at 9 bases. V trimming: 7 bases; J trimming: 5 bases; junction bases outside the gene matches: 10. This CDR3 spans 15 amino acids. Germline V gene sequence: CDR1 SGHRS, CDR2 YFSETQ.

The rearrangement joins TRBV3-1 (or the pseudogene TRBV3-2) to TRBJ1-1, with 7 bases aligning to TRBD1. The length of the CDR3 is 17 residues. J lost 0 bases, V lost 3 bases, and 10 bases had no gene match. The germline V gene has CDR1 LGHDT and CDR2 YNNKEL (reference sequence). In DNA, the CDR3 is TGTGCCAGCAGCCATCCAGGGGGTAGCAGCCTGAACACTGAAGCTTTCTTT. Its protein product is CASSHPGGSSLNTEAFF.

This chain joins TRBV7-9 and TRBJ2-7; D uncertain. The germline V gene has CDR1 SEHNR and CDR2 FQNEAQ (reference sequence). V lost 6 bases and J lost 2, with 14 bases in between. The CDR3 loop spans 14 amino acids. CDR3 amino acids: CASSLAAAAYEQYF. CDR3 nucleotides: TGTGCCAGCAGTCTCGCCGCGGCAGCCTACGAGCAGTACTTC.

The CDR3 sequence: CASSLSGGVEQFF. CDR3 in DNA: TGCGCCAGCAGCTTGTCAGGGGGCGTTGAGCAGTTCTTC. The chain carries TRBV5-1 and TRBJ2-1, with TRBD1 matching 8 bases. Germline-derived CDR1 and CDR2 are SGHRS and YFSETQ. This CDR3 has 13 residues. The ends lost 1 base at V and 9 bases at J; junction bases unmatched: 3.

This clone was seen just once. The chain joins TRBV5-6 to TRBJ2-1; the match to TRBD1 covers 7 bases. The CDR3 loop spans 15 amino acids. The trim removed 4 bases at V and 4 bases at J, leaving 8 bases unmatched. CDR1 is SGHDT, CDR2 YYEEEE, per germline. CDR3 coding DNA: TGTGCCAGCAGCAACAGGGGTGGTTTGTACAATGAGCAGTTCTTC. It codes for CASSNRGGLYNEQFF.

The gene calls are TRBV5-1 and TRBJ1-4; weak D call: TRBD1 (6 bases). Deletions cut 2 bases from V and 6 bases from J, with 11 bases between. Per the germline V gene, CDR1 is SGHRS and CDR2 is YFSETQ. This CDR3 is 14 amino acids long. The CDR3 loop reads CASSFSGVDEKLFF. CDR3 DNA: TGCGCCAGCAGCTTTTCAGGGGTGGATGAAAAACTGTTTTTT.

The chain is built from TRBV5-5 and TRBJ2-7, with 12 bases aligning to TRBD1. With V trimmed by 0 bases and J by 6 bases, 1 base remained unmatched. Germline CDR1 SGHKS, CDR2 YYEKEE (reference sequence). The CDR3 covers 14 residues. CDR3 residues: CASSLGDRGLEQYF. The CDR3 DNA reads TGTGCCAGCAGCTTGGGGGACAGGGGGCTCGAGCAGTACTTC.

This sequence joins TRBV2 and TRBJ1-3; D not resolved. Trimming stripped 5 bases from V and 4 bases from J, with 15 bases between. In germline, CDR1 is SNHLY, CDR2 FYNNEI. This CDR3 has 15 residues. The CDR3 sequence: CASSPFLGAGNTIYF. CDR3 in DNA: TGTGCCAGCAGTCCTTTCCTCGGAGCGGGAAACACCATATATTTT.

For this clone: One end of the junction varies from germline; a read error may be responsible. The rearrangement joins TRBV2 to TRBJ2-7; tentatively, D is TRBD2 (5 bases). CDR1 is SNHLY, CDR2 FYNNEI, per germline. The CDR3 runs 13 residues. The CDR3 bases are TGTGCCAGCAGTAAAGCCGGGGACTACGAGCAGTACTTC. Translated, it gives CASSKAGDYEQYF.

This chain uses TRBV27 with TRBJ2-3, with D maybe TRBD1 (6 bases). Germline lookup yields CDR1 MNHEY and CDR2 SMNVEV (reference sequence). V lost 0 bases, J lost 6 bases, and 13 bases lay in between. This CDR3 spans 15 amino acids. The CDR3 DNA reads TGTGCCAGCAGTTTATCCCAACAGGGAACGGATACGCAGTATTTT. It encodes CASSLSQQGTDTQYF.

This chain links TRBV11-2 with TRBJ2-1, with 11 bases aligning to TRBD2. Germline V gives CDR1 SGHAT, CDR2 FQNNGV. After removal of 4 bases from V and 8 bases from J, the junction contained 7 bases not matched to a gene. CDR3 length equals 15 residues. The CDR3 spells CASSSLAGAVDEQFF. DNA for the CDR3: TGTGCCAGCAGCTCACTAGCGGGGGCGGTGGATGAGCAGTTCTTC.

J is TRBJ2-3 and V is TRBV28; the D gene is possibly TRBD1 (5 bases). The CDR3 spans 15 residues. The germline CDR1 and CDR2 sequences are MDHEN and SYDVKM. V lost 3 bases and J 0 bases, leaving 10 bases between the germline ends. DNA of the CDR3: TGTGCCAGCAGTTTGGGGCGCCTTAGCACAGATACGCAGTATTTT. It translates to CASSLGRLSTDTQYF.

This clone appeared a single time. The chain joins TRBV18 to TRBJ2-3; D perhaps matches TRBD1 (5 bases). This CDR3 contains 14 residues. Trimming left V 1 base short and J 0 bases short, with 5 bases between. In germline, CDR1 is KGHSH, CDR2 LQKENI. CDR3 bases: TGTGCCAGCTCACCACGGGGCAGCACAGATACGCAGTATTTT. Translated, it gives CASSPRGSTDTQYF. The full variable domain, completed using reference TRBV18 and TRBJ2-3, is NAGVMQNPRHLVRRRGQEARLRCSPMKGHSHVYWYRQLPEEGLKFMVYLQKENIIDESGMPKERFSAEFPKEGPSILRIQQVVRGDSAAYFCASSPRGSTDTQYFGPGTRLTVL.

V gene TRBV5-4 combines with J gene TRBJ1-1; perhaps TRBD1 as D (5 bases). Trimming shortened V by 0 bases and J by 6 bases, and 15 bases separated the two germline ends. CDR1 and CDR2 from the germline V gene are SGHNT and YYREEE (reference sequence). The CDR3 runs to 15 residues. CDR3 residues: CASSLGGGVGSEAFF. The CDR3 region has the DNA TGTGCCAGCAGCTTGGGGGGCGGGGTCGGGTCTGAAGCTTTCTTT.

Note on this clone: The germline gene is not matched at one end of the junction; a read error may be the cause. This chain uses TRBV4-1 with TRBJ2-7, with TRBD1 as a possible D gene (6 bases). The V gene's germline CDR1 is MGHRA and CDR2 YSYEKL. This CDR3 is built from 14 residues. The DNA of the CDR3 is TGCGCCAGCAGCCAAGATCCCGTGGACAGCCTACTAACCTTC. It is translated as CASSQDPVDSLLTF.

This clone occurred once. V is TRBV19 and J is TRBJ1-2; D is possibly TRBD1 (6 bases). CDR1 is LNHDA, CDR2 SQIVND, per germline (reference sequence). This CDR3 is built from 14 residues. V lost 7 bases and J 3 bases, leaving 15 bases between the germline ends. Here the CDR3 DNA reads TGTGCCAGTAAAGGAAGGGCAGGGGACTATGGCTACACCTTC. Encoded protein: CASKGRAGDYGYTF. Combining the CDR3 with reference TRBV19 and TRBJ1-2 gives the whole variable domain DGGITQSPKYLFRKEGQNVTLSCEQNLNHDAMYWYRQDPGQGLRLIYYSQIVNDFQKGDIAEGYSVSREKKESFPLTVTSAQKNPTAFYLCASKGRAGDYGYTFGSGTRLTVV.

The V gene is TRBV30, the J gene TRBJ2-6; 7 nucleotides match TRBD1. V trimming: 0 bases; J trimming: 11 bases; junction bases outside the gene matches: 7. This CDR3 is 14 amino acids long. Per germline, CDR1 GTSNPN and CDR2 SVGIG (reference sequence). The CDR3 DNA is TGTGCCTGGAGTGTACAGGGGCTCCGGGACGTCCTGACTTTC. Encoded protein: CAWSVQGLRDVLTF.

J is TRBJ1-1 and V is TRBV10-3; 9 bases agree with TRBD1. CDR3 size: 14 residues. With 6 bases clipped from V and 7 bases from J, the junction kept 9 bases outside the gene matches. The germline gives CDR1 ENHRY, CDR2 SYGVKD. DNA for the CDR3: TGTGCCATCAGGGAGGGACAGGGCGGTGTTGAAGCTTTCTTT. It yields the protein CAIREGQGGVEAFF.

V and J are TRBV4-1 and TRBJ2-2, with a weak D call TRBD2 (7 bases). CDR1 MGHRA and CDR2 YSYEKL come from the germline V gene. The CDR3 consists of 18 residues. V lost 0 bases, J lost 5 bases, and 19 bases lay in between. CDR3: CASSQESVGGLGTGELFF. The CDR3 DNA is TGCGCCAGCAGCCAAGAAAGTGTCGGGGGGCTGGGAACCGGGGAGCTGTTTTTT.

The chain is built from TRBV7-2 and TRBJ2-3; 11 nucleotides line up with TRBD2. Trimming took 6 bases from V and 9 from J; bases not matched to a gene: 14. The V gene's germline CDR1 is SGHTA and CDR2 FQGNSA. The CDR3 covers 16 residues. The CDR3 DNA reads TGTGCCAGCAGACCCGAACTAGCGGGGGCCTTTGACACGCAGTATTTT. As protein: CASRPELAGAFDTQYF.

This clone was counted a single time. The CDR3 region is CASSQNRGRADGYTF. The CDR3 DNA reads as TGTGCCAGCAGCCAGAACAGGGGGCGCGCGGATGGCTACACCTTC. This rearrangement joins TRBV14 to TRBJ1-2; 9 bases are shared with TRBD1. Germline CDR1 and CDR2: SGHDN and FVKESK. The CDR3 loop spans 15 amino acids. Trimming cost V 3 bases and J 6 bases; bases outside gene matches: 8.